This T cell receptor beta chain stems from a study of shared clonotypes between healthy human individuals. CDR3 length equals 16 residues. Germline V CDR1 and CDR2: SGHRS, YFSETQ. V was clipped by 1 base and J by 0 bases, with 11 bases between them. Profiling relied on immunoSEQ multiplex PCR, and the TCRdb table lists in-frame clones only, not all of them. This sample has approximately 2.5 million clones, with roughly 93% found just once. In this sample, this clone turned up once. Other nucleotide sequences from this sample produce the same CDR3. Sequenced sample: naive CD4+ T cells from PBMCs. The subset was: CD45RA+ positively selected. The V call is TRBV5-1, the J call TRBJ2-1, with a weak D call TRBD2 (5 bases). This TCR derives from a man between 18 and 35 years old in good health. Some clones in this sample may be carry-over from other donors' samples. CDR3 bases: TGCGCCAGCAGCTTGATCTCTGGGAGCTCCTACAATGAGCAGTTCTTC. This sequence encodes CASSLISGSSYNEQFF.